This T cell receptor (beta chain) was retrieved from a study of blood T cell repertoires in COVID-19. Study at large: PBMCs, B-cell-depleted T cells, or T cells were the source of the cDNA or gDNA that made up the material.

Germline CDR1 SGHTA, CDR2 FQGNSA. V shed 2 bases, J shed 1 base, and the junction held 14 bases outside the gene matches. CDR3 length: 19 amino acids. As processed by the authors: Amplification of reference gene primers provided the estimated nucleated cell counts. This table comes from immunoSEQ multiplex PCR, and its TCRdb copy is limited to in-frame clones, with some not included. V and J calls and clone size are those listed in that table; D and trimming were worked out from the DNA. The sample consists of 250,000 to 350,000 clones, about nine tenths of them appearing once. The rearrangement joins TRBV7-2 to TRBJ2-7; 10 bases agree with TRBD2. The sequence was obtained from a woman aged 55-75 years with acute or convalescent COVID-19. What was sequenced was peripheral blood. The CDR3 DNA is TGTGCCAGCAGCTTAAGTACCCAGCGGGGGGGCGTTCTGTCCTACGAGCAGTACTTC. Translated, it gives CASSLSTQRGGVLSYEQYF.